A single sample gave rise to the 17 T cell receptor beta chains below, sequenced in a study of CD8 T cells in ankylosing spondylitis. Each CDR3 protein gets one entry after TCRdb re-called the 5' RACE reads with MiXCR. Among some 130,000 distinct CDR3 sequences listed, around 6.6% were seen once. The sequenced sample consisted of blood, either unsorted or a sorted T cell fraction (not recorded which). The receptors originated from a female donor with ankylosing spondylitis or in good health (not recorded which).

The V and J genes are TRBV29-1 and TRBJ2-3; the D gene is possibly TRBD2 (5 bases). Germline CDR1 and CDR2: SQVTM and ANQGSEA. The CDR3 covers 12 residues. Deletions cut 1 base from V and 6 bases from J, with 8 bases between. CDR3 sequence: CSVEAGRDTQYF. The CDR3, as DNA: TGCAGCGTTGAAGCGGGAAGGGATACGCAGTATTTT.

In this sample, this clonotype turned up many times. The rearrangement joins TRBV24-1 to TRBJ2-2; no clear D gene. Between the trimmed V and J ends, which lost 5 bases and 6 bases, there was a span of 9 bases. This CDR3 comprises 13 residues. Germline V gene lookup returns CDR1 KGHDR and CDR2 SFDVKD. CDR3 in amino acids: CATSAAIAGELFF. Here the CDR3 DNA reads TGTGCCACCAGTGCCGCCATCGCCGGGGAGCTGTTTTTT.

This clonotype was seen at least ten times. This chain connects TRBV4-3 to TRBJ2-2; D unresolved. Trimming took 2 bases from V and 0 from J, leaving 4 bases between them. The CDR3 contains 14 residues. In germline, CDR1 is LGHNA, CDR2 YSLEER. This CDR3 reads CASSQSSNTGELFF. CDR3 nucleotides: TGCGCCAGCAGCCAATCGTCGAACACCGGGGAGCTGTTTTTT.

This clonotype was detected only a few times. The chain combines TRBV11-3 with TRBJ1-1; D not resolved. Trimming removed 5 bases from V and 6 bases from J, with 16 bases in between. The CDR3 consists of 14 residues. Germline loops: CDR1 SGHNT, CDR2 YENEEA. The CDR3 bases are TGTGCCAGCAGCCCCGGGCCCGATAACGCTGAAGCTTTCTTT. It translates to CASSPGPDNAEAFF.

This clonotype was recorded many times. DNA of the CDR3: TGTGCCACCAGTGATGCCTTTGGTCCCTCCTACAATGAGCAGTTCTTC. Translated: CATSDAFGPSYNEQFF. The V gene is TRBV24-1, the J gene TRBJ2-1; D call uncertain. The CDR3 length is 16 residues. Trimming left V 3 bases short and J 0 bases short, with 11 bases between. The germline gives CDR1 KGHDR, CDR2 SFDVKD.

This clonotype was counted ten times or more. The chain joins TRBV29-1 to TRBJ2-1; D remains unclear. CDR3 size: 13 residues. Germline V gene data show CDR1 as SQVTM and CDR2 as ANQGSEA. Trimming removed 7 bases at V and 3 bases at J, with 13 bases between. CDR3 loop: CSAYYRLYNEQFF. CDR3 sequence (DNA): TGCAGCGCCTATTATAGACTCTACAATGAGCAGTTCTTC.

This clonotype was seen a few times. V and J are TRBV9 and TRBJ2-3; 7 bases are shared with TRBD1. V was clipped by 3 bases and J by 0 bases; unmatched bases: 7. The germline V gene encodes CDR1 SGDLS and CDR2 YYNGEE. This CDR3 comprises 16 residues. CDR3 in amino acids: CASSESGTASTDTQYF. CDR3 nucleotides: TGTGCCAGCAGCGAATCCGGGACAGCAAGCACAGATACGCAGTATTTT.

A remark on this clonotype: This may be a read error: a much more frequent sequence differs by one nucleotide. This chain joins TRBV29-1 and TRBJ1-1; TRBD1 might be the D (6 bases). V lost 3 bases and J lost 6, with 14 bases in between. Germline CDR1 is SQVTM and CDR2 is ANQGSEA. The CDR3 is 13 residues long. Written as DNA, the CDR3 is TGCAGCGTTGATGGGCAGGAGGGGGCTGAAGCTTTCTTT. Its protein is CSVDGQEGAEAFF.

This clonotype was counted ten times or more. The V gene is TRBV28, the J gene TRBJ1-1, with D possibly being TRBD1 (5 bases). The CDR3 is 15 residues long. The V end was cut by 4 bases, the J end by 1 base, with 13 bases between. Germline loops: CDR1 MDHEN, CDR2 SYDVKM. Here the CDR3 DNA reads TGTGCCAGCAGTTCACAAGGACATCCGAACACTGAAGCTTTCTTT. Translation gives CASSSQGHPNTEAFF.

This clonotype occurred a few times. The gene calls are TRBV9 and TRBJ1-1; unclear D gene. V was pared by 3 bases and J by 4 bases, with 10 bases between. The CDR3 runs 13 residues. Germline CDR1 SGDLS, CDR2 YYNGEE. CDR3 sequence (DNA): TGTGCCAGCAGCGCCCGGGAGACCACTGAAGCTTTCTTT. This gives the protein CASSARETTEAFF. Using reference TRBV9 and TRBJ1-1 for the parts outside the CDR3, the full variable domain is DSGVTQTPKHLITATGQRVTLRCSPRSGDLSVYWYQQSLDQGLQFLIQYYNGEERAKGNILERFSAQQFPDLHSELNLSSLELGDSALYFCASSARETTEAFFGQGTRLTVV.

This clonotype showed up many times. The rearrangement links TRBV29-1 to TRBJ1-1, with 11 bases lining up with TRBD1. The germline V gene has CDR1 SQVTM and CDR2 ANQGSEA. Unmatched junction bases numbered 4, after V lost 7 bases and J lost 6 bases. The CDR3 has 12 residues. This chain's CDR3 is CSGGQGAAEAFF. CDR3 nucleotide sequence: TGCAGCGGTGGACAGGGGGCGGCTGAAGCTTTCTTT.

This clonotype was seen many times. The J gene is TRBJ2-1, the V gene TRBV20-1, with 12 bases that match TRBD2. The CDR3 is made up of 15 amino acids. V dropped 1 base and J dropped 9; count of bases not matched to a gene: 7. Germline CDR1 DFQATT, CDR2 SNEGSKA (reference sequence). The CDR3 region has the DNA TGCAGTGCTAGAGCTCTAGCGGGGGGGCTCGGTGAGCAGTTCTTC. This translates into CSARALAGGLGEQFF.

The chain carries TRBV12-3 or TRBV12-4 and TRBJ2-3; TRBD1 agrees at 9 bases. V dropped 5 bases and J dropped 6; count of bases not matched to a gene: 9. This CDR3 region has 15 residues. The CDR3 DNA is TGTGCCAGCAGTAGGACAGGGGACCGCAGGGATACGCAGTATTTT. Translation: CASSRTGDRRDTQYF.

In this sample, this clonotype turned up many times. V gene TRBV28 combines with J gene TRBJ2-3; tentatively, D is TRBD2 (6 bases). Looked up from germline, CDR1 is MDHEN and CDR2 is SYDVKM. The CDR3 runs 14 residues. Deletions cut 3 bases from V and 1 base from J, with 8 bases between. The CDR3 loop reads CASSFVAGTDTQYF. The CDR3 nucleotides are TGTGCCAGCAGTTTTGTAGCGGGCACAGATACGCAGTATTTT.

This clonotype has a handful of counts. The chain recombines TRBV28 with TRBJ2-2, with TRBD2 as a possible D gene (6 bases). CDR1 is MDHEN, CDR2 SYDVKM, per germline. CDR3 length: 14 amino acids. Between the trimmed V and J ends, which lost 6 bases and 9 bases, there was a span of 17 bases. The CDR3 nucleotides read TGTGCCAGCAGACCCCCGTCGGGGGAAAGGGAGCTGTTTTTT. Protein: CASRPPSGERELFF.

This clonotype has a count of ten or more. This chain links TRBV12-3 or TRBV12-4 with TRBJ2-3, with unresolved D. V shed 2 bases and J shed 5 bases, with 5 bases lying between them. The CDR3 loop spans 12 amino acids. The CDR3 DNA is TGTGCCAGCAGTTTATTTCGAGATACGCAGTATTTT. Its translation is CASSLFRDTQYF.

This clonotype was counted at least ten times. This sequence joins TRBV20-1 and TRBJ1-2, with D uncertain. Germline V gives CDR1 DFQATT, CDR2 SNEGSKA (reference sequence). CDR3 size: 12 residues. V lost 3 bases to trimming and J lost 4 bases, with 9 bases between them. DNA for the CDR3: TGCAGTGCTAGTGAAGTCTTCTATGGCTACACCTTC. It codes for CSASEVFYGYTF.